One sample yielded the 12 T cell receptor beta chains listed below, sequenced in a study of blood T cell repertoires in COVID-19. The data were produced by immunoSEQ multiplex PCR, yet TCRdb's version contains in-frame clones alone and is incomplete. The sample yields fewer than 450,000 clones, 88% seen once. Sequencing was done on a sample of PBMCs or T cells enriched from blood (not recorded which). The receptors were gathered from a woman younger than 30 who had recovered from COVID-19.

The gene calls are TRBV6-5 and TRBJ1-4, with D hard to call. Germline V gene sequence: CDR1 MNHEY, CDR2 SVGAGI. V was cut by 5 bases and J by 0 bases, with 10 bases left in between. This CDR3 contains 15 residues. CDR3 nucleotides: TGTGCCAGCAGTAGCGGGTGGGCAACTAATGAAAAACTGTTTTTT. As protein: CASSSGWATNEKLFF.

The chain joins TRBV2 to TRBJ1-2; D gene ambiguous. CDR1 SNHLY and CDR2 FYNNEI come from the germline V gene. The CDR3 is 11 residues long. Trimming took 3 bases from V and 8 from J, leaving 7 bases between them. The CDR3 nucleotides read TGTGCCAGCAGTGAGGCCCGCGGCTACACCTTC. Its protein is CASSEARGYTF.

A remark on this clone: At one boundary the junction diverges from the germline segment, which might be a read error. The chain employs TRBV5-1 and TRBJ2-3; the match to TRBD1 covers 8 bases. The CDR3 spans 10 residues. Germline V gene sequence: CDR1 SGHRS, CDR2 YFSETQ. The CDR3 sequence is CASSLDRVDF. The CDR3 coding sequence is TGCGCCAGCAGCCTGGACAGGGTAGATTTT.

The V gene is TRBV7-3, the J gene TRBJ2-5; TRBD1 matches at 7 bases. The CDR3 covers 15 residues. Germline V gives CDR1 SGHTA, CDR2 FQGTGA. The V and J ends lost 5 bases and 5 bases, in that order; junction bases with no gene match: 11. The CDR3 region has the DNA TGTGCCAGCAGCCTCTCAGGGGGTCGCGGTGAGACCCAGTACTTC. This sequence encodes CASSLSGGRGETQYF.

This clone was counted a few times. The V gene is TRBV11-3, the J gene TRBJ1-1; 7 bases line up with TRBD1. V was clipped by 4 bases and J by 7 bases; unmatched bases: 3. The germline gives CDR1 SGHNT, CDR2 YENEEA. This CDR3 region has 12 residues. CDR3 residues: CASSSGQDEAFF. CDR3 in DNA: TGTGCCAGCAGCTCCGGACAGGATGAAGCTTTCTTT.

This CDR3 reads CASSQASSHTQYF. Written as DNA, the CDR3 is TGTGCCAGCAGCCAAGCTTCTTCCCATACGCAGTATTTT. The rearrangement joins TRBV3-1 (or the pseudogene TRBV3-2) to TRBJ2-3; D is undetermined. Germline CDR1 is LGHDT and CDR2 is YNNKEL (reference sequence). This CDR3 is 13 amino acids long. The V gene lost 1 base and the J gene lost 7 bases, with 9 bases spanning the gap.

This rearrangement joins TRBV9 to TRBJ2-4, with TRBD1 matching 11 bases. CDR3 length: 16 residues. Germline trimming cut 4 bases from V and 9 bases from J; bases unmatched to any gene: 12. From germline, CDR1 is SGDLS and CDR2 YYNGEE. The CDR3 region is CASSIGKGGTGGIQYF. The CDR3 DNA sequence: TGTGCCAGCAGCATCGGCAAGGGTGGGACAGGGGGCATTCAGTACTTC.

The CDR3 DNA is TGTGCCAGCTACTCTGAGGACAGATACACCGGGGAGCTGTTTTTT. Its protein product is CASYSEDRYTGELFF. V usage is TRBV28 and J usage is TRBJ2-2; D may be TRBD1 (6 bases). This CDR3 has 15 residues. Between the trimmed V and J ends, which lost 8 bases and 3 bases, there was a span of 16 bases. Per germline, CDR1 MDHEN and CDR2 SYDVKM.

The chain joins TRBV6-1 to TRBJ1-2; D possibly corresponds to TRBD1 (6 bases). V gave up 3 bases and J gave up 1 base, with 18 bases separating them. Germline V gene lookup returns CDR1 MNHNS and CDR2 SASEGT. CDR3 length: 17 amino acids. CDR3 residues: CASSDRRWGPVNYGYTF. The CDR3 DNA sequence: TGTGCCAGCAGTGATAGGAGGTGGGGGCCAGTTAACTATGGCTACACCTTC.

This clone came up a few times. V gene TRBV7-2 combines with J gene TRBJ1-5; D remains unclear. The CDR3 spans 14 residues. Trimming left V 3 bases short and J 5 bases short, with 11 bases between. Germline CDR1 is SGHTA and CDR2 is FQGNSA. Written as DNA, the CDR3 is TGTGCCAGCAGCTTCAGCGGGTCCTATCAGCCCCAGCATTTT. Its protein is CASSFSGSYQPQHF. The variable domain in full, completed from reference TRBV7-2 and TRBJ1-5, reads GAGVSQSPSNKVTEKGKDVELRCDPISGHTALYWYRQSLGQGLEFLIYFQGNSAPDKSGLPSDRFSAERTGGSVSTLTIQRTQQEDSAVYLCASSFSGSYQPQHFGDGTRLSIL.

This clone showed up just once. The J gene is TRBJ1-1, the V gene TRBV7-9; 11 bases are shared with TRBD1. From germline, CDR1 is SEHNR and CDR2 FQNEAQ (reference sequence). The CDR3 contains 19 residues. Trimming removed 5 bases from V and 2 bases from J; junction bases left unmatched: 16. The CDR3 nucleotides are TGTGCCAGCAGCCGGATCGGACAGGGGGCGACCTATTCAAACACTGAAGCTTTCTTT. Protein product: CASSRIGQGATYSNTEAFF.

The J gene is TRBJ1-2, the V gene TRBV29-1; D unresolved. Germline CDR1 SQVTM, CDR2 ANQGSEA. The CDR3 contains 10 residues. Trimming left V 7 bases short and J 6 bases short, with 9 bases between. Here the CDR3 DNA reads TGCAGCGGGGGTCGTGATGGCTACACCTTC. Its translation: CSGGRDGYTF.